Below, 6 T cell receptor beta chains from the same sample are listed, as sequenced in a study of PD-L1 blockade in urothelial cancer. The protocol was immunoSEQ multiplex PCR, while the TCRdb copy is restricted to in-frame clones and leaves out a portion. The sample carries 30,000 to 40,000 clones, around four fifths recorded once. Documented time point: pretreatment peripheral blood. Source: PBMCs, taken around atezolizumab (anti-PD-L1) treatment. The receptors stem from an older man with urothelial cancer.

This clone showed up just once. This chain uses TRBV13 with TRBJ2-5; 12 bases are shared with TRBD1. Germline CDR1 is PRHDT and CDR2 is FYEKMQ (reference sequence). Trimming removed 5 bases from V and 5 bases from J; junction bases left unmatched: 9. The CDR3 runs 16 residues. In DNA form, the CDR3 reads TGTGCCAGCAGCCCATCCCGGGACAGGGGGCGCGAGACCCAGTACTTC. Translating gives CASSPSRDRGRETQYF.

The chain has TRBV10-3 and TRBJ2-7; tentatively, D is TRBD2 (6 bases). The V and J ends lost 4 bases and 0 bases respectively, with 13 bases between them. CDR3 size: 15 residues. In germline, CDR1 is ENHRY, CDR2 SYGVKD. CDR3 sequence (DNA): TGTGCCATCAGTGGGGTTAGCGGCGCCTCCTACGAGCAGTACTTC. Translation gives CAISGVSGASYEQYF.

The chain links TRBV5-1 to TRBJ1-1; 10 bases line up with TRBD1. Looked up from germline, CDR1 is SGHRS and CDR2 is YFSETQ. The CDR3 runs 14 residues. The V segment lost 0 bases and the J segment 4 bases; nucleotides outside the gene matches: 0. The CDR3 sequence is CASSLGDRGTEAFF. In nucleotides, the CDR3 is TGCGCCAGCAGCTTGGGGGACAGGGGCACTGAAGCTTTCTTT.

This sequence joins TRBV13 and TRBJ2-2, with 8 nucleotides matching TRBD1. The V gene's germline CDR1 is PRHDT and CDR2 FYEKMQ (reference sequence). This CDR3 has 16 amino acids. V lost 5 bases to trimming and J lost 5 bases; unmatched junction nucleotides: 10. The CDR3: CASSLLGTGGTGELFF. The CDR3 region has the DNA TGTGCCAGCAGCCTCCTTGGGACAGGAGGAACCGGGGAGCTGTTTTTT.

The rearrangement uses TRBV2 and TRBJ1-3; 8 nucleotides match TRBD1. Germline trimming cut 5 bases from V and 4 bases from J; bases unmatched to any gene: 7. This CDR3 is 15 amino acids long. Looked up from germline, CDR1 is SNHLY and CDR2 is FYNNEI. The CDR3 sequence is CASSQGQGLGNTIYF. In DNA, the CDR3 is TGTGCCAGCAGTCAAGGACAGGGATTAGGAAACACCATATATTTT.

V gene TRBV2 combines with J gene TRBJ1-5; D is unclear. This CDR3 comprises 13 residues. The germline gives CDR1 SNHLY, CDR2 FYNNEI. V was clipped by 4 bases and J by 5 bases, with 9 bases between them. CDR3 residues: CASSVRGDQPQHF. The DNA of the CDR3 is TGTGCCAGCAGTGTACGCGGGGATCAGCCCCAGCATTTT.